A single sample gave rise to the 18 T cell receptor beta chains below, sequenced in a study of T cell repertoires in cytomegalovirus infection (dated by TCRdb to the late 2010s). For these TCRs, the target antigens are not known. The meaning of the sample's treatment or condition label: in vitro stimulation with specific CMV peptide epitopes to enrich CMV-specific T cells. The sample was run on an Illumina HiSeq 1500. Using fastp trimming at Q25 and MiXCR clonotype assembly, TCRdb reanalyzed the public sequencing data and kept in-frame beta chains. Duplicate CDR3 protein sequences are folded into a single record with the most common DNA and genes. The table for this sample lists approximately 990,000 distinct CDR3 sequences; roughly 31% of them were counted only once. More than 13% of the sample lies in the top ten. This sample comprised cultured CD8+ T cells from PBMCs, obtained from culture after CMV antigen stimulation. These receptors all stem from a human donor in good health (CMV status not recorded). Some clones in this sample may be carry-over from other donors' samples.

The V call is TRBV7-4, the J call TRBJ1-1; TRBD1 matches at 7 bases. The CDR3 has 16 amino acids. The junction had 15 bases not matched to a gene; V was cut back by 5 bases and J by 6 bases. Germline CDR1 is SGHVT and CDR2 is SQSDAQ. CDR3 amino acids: CASSLTQTGFLSEAFF. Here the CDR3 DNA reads TGTGCCAGCAGCCTTACCCAGACAGGGTTTCTTTCTGAAGCTTTCTTT.

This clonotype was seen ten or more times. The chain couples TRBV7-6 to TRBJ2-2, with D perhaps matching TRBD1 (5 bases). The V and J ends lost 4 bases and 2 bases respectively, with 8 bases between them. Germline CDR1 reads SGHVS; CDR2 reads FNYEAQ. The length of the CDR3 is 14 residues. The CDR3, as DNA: TGTGCCAGCAGCTCTCAGGGAAACACCGGGGAGCTGTTTTTT. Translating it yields CASSSQGNTGELFF.

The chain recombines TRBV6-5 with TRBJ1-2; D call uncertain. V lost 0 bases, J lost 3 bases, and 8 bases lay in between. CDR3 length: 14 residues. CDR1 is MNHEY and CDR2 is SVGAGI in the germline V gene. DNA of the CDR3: TGTGCCAGCAGTTACTCTTCCAGTTACTATGGCTACACCTTC. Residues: CASSYSSSYYGYTF.

The CDR3 nucleotides are TGTGCCAGCAGCTTAAGGGCTGGCGGGAGCTTAGCCGGGGAGCTGTTTTTT. Amino acid sequence: CASSLRAGGSLAGELFF. The chain joins TRBV7-3 to TRBJ2-2; 7 positions agree with TRBD2. The trim removed 1 base at V and 6 bases at J, leaving 11 bases unmatched. CDR1 and CDR2 (germline): SGHTA, FQGTGA. This CDR3 region has 17 residues.

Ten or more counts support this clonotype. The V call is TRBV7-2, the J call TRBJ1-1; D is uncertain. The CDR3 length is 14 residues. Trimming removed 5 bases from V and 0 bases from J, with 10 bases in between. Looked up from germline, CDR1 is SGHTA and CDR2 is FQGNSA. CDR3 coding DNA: TGTGCCAGCAGCCCCGGGATGGTGAACACTGAAGCTTTCTTT. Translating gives CASSPGMVNTEAFF.

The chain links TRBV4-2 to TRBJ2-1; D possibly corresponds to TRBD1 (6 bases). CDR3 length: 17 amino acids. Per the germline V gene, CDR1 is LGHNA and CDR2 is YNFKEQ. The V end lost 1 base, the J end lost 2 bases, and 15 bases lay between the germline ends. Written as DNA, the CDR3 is TGTGCCAGCAGCCAAGCTGGACAGATCGGGCCCTACAATGAGCAGTTCTTC. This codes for CASSQAGQIGPYNEQFF.

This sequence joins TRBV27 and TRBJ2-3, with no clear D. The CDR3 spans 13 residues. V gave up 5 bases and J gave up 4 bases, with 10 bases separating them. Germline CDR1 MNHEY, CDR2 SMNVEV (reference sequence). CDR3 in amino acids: CASSTGLSDTQYF. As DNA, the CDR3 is TGTGCCAGCAGTACGGGCTTGTCAGATACGCAGTATTTT.

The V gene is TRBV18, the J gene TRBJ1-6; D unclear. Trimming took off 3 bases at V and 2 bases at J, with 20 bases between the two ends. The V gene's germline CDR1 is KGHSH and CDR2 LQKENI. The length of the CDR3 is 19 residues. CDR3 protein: CASSPSTTRTHPYNSPLHF. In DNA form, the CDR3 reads TGTGCCAGCTCACCGTCCACTACTCGAACCCATCCCTATAATTCACCCCTCCACTTT. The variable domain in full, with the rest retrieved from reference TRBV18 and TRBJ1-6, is NAGVMQNPRHLVRRRGQEARLRCSPMKGHSHVYWYRQLPEEGLKFMVYLQKENIIDESGMPKERFSAEFPKEGPSILRIQQVVRGDSAAYFCASSPSTTRTHPYNSPLHFGNGTRLTVT.

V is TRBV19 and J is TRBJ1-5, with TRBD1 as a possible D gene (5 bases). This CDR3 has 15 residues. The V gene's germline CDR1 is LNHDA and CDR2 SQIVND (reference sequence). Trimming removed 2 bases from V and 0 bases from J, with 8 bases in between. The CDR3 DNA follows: TGTGCCAGTAGTATAAGACAGTTTAGCAATCAGCCCCAGCATTTT. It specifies CASSIRQFSNQPQHF.

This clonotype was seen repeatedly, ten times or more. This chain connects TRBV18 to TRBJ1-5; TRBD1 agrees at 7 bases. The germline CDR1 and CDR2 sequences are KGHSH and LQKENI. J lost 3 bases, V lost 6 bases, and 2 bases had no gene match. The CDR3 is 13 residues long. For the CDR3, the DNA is TGTGCCAGCTCGGGGACAGCCAATCAGCCCCAGCATTTT. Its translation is CASSGTANQPQHF.

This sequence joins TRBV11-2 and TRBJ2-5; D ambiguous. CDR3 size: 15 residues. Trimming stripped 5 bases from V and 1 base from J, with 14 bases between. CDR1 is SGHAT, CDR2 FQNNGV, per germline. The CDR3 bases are TGTGCCAGCAGCCCGCCCGGCGCCGTCCAAGAGACCCAGTACTTC. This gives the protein CASSPPGAVQETQYF.

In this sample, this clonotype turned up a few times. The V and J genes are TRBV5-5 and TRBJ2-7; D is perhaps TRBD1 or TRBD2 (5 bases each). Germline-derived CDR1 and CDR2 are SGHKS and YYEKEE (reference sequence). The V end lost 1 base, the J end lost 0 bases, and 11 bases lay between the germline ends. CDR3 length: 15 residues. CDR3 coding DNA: TGTGCCAGCAGCTTGTGGGCAGGGAGCTCCTACGAGCAGTACTTC. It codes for CASSLWAGSSYEQYF.

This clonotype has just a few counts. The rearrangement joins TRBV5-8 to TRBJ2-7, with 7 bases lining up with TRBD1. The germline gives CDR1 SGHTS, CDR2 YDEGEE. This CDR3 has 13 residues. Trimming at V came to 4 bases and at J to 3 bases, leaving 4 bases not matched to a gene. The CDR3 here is CASSLTGVYEQYV. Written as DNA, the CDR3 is TGTGCCAGCAGCCTCACAGGGGTCTACGAGCAGTACGTC.

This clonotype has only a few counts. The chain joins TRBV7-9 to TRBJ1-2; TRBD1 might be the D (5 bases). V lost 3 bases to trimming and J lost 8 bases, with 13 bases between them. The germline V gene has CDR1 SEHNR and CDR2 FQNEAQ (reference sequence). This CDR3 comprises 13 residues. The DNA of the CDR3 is TGTGCCAGCAGCTTGGGTCAGGGTACCGGCTACACCTTC. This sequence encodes CASSLGQGTGYTF.

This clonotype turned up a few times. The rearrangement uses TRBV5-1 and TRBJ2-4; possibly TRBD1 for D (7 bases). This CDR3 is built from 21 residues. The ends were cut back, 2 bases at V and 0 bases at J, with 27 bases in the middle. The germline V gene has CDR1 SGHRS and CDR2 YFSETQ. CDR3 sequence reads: CASSLYPPTRDRPVAKNIQYF. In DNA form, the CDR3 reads TGCGCCAGCAGCTTATACCCCCCGACGCGGGACAGACCTGTAGCCAAAAACATTCAGTACTTC.

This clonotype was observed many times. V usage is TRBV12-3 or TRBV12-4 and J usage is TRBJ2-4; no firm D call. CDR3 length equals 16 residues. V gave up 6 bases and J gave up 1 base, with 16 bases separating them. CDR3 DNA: TGTGCCAGCAGCGGCGTGGGTGGTGTCGCCAAAAACATTCAGTACTTC. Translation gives CASSGVGGVAKNIQYF.

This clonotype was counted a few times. In DNA, the CDR3 is TGTGCCAGCAGCTCAGGACTCACGCTGGAGGAGGCTTTCTTT. It translates to CASSSGLTLEEAFF. V and J are TRBV7-9 and TRBJ1-1; D unclear. The CDR3 loop spans 14 amino acids. V was shortened by 4 bases and J by 11 bases, with 20 bases between the two germline ends. CDR1 and CDR2 (germline): SEHNR, FQNEAQ (reference sequence).

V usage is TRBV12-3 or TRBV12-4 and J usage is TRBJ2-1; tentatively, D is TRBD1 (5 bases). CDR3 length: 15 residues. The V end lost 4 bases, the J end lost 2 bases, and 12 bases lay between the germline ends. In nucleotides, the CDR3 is TGTGCCAGCAGTTGGGGCGGCCGGGCCTACAATGAGCAGTTCTTC. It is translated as CASSWGGRAYNEQFF.